The clone carrying this T cell receptor (beta chain) was seen only once. The data derive from a study of CD8 T cells in Susac syndrome. Random hexamers were used to reverse transcribe about 0.5 to 1 ug of RNA. TCRdb analysed the immunoSEQ multiplex PCR reads with MiXCR anew, one entry per CDR3 protein. The data contain about 140,000 distinct CDR3 sequences, roughly 95% of them seen just once; the ten biggest clones take up about 0.11%. Trimming removed 2 bases at V and 2 bases at J, with 10 bases between. CDR1 is SGHTA and CDR2 is FQGNSA in the germline V gene. The CDR3 consists of 16 residues. The sample comprised CD4+ T cells from PBMCs. The sequence derives from a human donor with multiple sclerosis. The chain has TRBV7-2 and TRBJ2-6; either TRBD1 or TRBD2 may fit D (5 bases each). This CDR3 reads CASSLRQGPGANVLTF. As DNA, the CDR3 is TGTGCCAGCAGCTTACGGCAGGGACCTGGGGCCAACGTCCTGACTTTC.